The clone carrying this TCR beta chain was seen a single time. What it binds is not known. Separate cDNA molecules each had unique molecular identifiers attached to them. TCRdb ran MiXCR on the 5' RACE reads and lists one entry per CDR3 protein. The data show tens of thousands of distinct CDR3 sequences, approximately 9% seen once. The CDR3 contains 14 residues. Germline CDR1 and CDR2: SGHRS and YFSETQ. V was clipped by 0 bases and J by 0 bases, with 6 bases between them. This sample stems from a study of early T cells in non-severe SARS-CoV-2 infection. Findings and caveats of the study: The study's VDJdb matching favored anti-spike CD8 responses and missed private and CD4 specificities.

This clonotype was sampled from an adult who was a healthcare worker with PCR-confirmed SARS-CoV-2 infection or an uninfected control (not recorded which). The chain couples TRBV5-1 to TRBJ1-1; no definite D call. The specimen was whole blood. CDR3 region: CASSLASMNTEAFF. Written as DNA, the CDR3 is TGCGCCAGCAGCTTGGCCAGTATGAACACTGAAGCTTTCTTT.